This T cell receptor (beta chain) originates from a study of T cells in women clearing cervical HPV infection. Details on this clone: The CDR3 extends 3 residues past the end of the read, so its final part is completed from the germline J gene.

Repertoires were generated with immunoSEQ multiplex PCR, while TCRdb's copy carries only in-frame clones and drops some. The listing records roughly 22,000 clones. Germline-derived CDR1 and CDR2 are KGHDR and SFDVKD. The V gene lost 6 bases and the J gene lost 0 bases, with 8 bases spanning the gap. The CDR3 loop spans 14 amino acids. The TCR was taken from a woman between 18 and 70 years old with a cervical HPV16 infection that either progressed to CIN3+ or cleared (not recorded which). The genes are TRBV24-1 and TRBJ1-5, with D uncertain. Sequenced: blood buffy coat. The CDR3 loop reads CATSPRHSNQPQHF. The sequenced CDR3 bases are TGTGCCACCAGTCCCAGACATAGCAATCAGCCC.